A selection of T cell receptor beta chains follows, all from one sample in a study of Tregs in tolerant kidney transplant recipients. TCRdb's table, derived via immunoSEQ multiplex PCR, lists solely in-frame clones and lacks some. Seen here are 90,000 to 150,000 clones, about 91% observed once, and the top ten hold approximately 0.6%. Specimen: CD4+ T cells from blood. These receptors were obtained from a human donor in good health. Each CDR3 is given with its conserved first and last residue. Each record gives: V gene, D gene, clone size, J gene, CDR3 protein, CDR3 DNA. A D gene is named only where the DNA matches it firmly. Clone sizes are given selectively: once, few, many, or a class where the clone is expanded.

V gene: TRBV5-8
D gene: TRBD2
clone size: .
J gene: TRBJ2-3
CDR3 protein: CASSGPAGGGTDTQYF
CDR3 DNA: TGTGCCAGCAGCGGGCCCGCGGGAGGAGGCACAGATACGCAGTATTTT

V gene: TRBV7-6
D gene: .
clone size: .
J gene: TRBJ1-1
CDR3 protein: CASSSGGGGRGNTEAFF
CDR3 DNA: TGTGCCAGCAGCTCAGGTGGTGGGGGGCGAGGGAACACTGAAGCTTTCTTT

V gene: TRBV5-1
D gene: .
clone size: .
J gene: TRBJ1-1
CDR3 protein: CASSPSPGEGSTEAFF
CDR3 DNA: TGCGCCAGCAGCCCCTCCCCAGGGGAGGGGAGCACTGAAGCTTTCTTT

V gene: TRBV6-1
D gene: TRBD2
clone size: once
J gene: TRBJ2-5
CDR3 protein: CASSQGTSGMIRETQYF
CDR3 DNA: TGTGCCAGCAGTCAAGGGACTAGCGGTATGATTCGGGAGACCCAGTACTTC

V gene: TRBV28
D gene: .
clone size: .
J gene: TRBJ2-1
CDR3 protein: CASNLNQHNEQFF
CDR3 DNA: TGTGCCAGCAACCTGAACCAACACAATGAGCAGTTCTTC

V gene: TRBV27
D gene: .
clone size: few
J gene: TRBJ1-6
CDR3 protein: CASSFFRANSPLHF
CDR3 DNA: TGTGCCAGCAGTTTCTTCAGGGCTAATTCACCCCTCCACTTT

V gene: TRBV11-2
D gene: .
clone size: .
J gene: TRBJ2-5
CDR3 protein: CASSSRPGAETQYF
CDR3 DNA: TGTGCCAGCAGCTCTCGCCCCGGGGCGGAGACCCAGTACTTC

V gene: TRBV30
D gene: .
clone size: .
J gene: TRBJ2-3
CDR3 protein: CAWGRGTGKDTQYF
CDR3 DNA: TGTGCCTGGGGGCGAGGTACAGGGAAAGATACGCAGTATTTT

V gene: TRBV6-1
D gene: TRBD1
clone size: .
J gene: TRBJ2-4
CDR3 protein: CASTRTGTKNIQYF
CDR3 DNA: TGTGCCAGCACCCGGACAGGGACCAAAAACATTCAGTACTTC

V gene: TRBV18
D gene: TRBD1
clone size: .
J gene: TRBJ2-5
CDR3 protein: CASSPTGTGGRETQYF
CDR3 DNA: TGTGCCAGCTCACCCACCGGGACAGGGGGCAGGGAGACCCAGTACTTC

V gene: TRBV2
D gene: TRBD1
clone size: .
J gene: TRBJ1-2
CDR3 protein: CASSGDSRRHGYTF
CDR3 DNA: TGTGCCAGCAGTGGGGACAGCCGACGACACGGCTACACCTTC

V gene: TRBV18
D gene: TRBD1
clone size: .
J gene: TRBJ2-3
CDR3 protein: CASSRGQGGGDTQYF
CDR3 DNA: TGTGCCAGCTCACGGGGACAGGGAGGAGGAGATACGCAGTATTTT

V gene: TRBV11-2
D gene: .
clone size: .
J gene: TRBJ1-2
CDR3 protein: CASSLVTGPYGYTF
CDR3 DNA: TGTGCCAGCAGCTTAGTAACAGGTCCTTATGGCTACACCTTC

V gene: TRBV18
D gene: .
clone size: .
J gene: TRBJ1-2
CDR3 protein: CASSPLVGWGYTF
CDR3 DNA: TGTGCCAGCTCACCACTTGTGGGTTGGGGCTACACCTTC

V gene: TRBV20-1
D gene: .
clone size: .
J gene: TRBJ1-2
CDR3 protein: CSARNFPSYTF
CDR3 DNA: TGCAGTGCTAGAAACTTCCCGTCCTACACCTTC

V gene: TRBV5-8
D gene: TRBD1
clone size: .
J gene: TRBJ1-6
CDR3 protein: CASSVEQGVNSPLHF
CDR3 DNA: TGTGCCAGCAGCGTAGAACAGGGGGTTAATTCACCCCTCCACTTT

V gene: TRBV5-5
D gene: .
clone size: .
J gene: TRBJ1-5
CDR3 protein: CASSAGLSNQPQHF
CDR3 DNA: TGTGCCAGCAGCGCGGGCCTTAGCAATCAGCCCCAGCATTTT

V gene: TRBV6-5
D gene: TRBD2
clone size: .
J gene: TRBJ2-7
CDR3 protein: CASRTGLESSYEQYF
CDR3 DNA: TGTGCCAGCAGAACGGGACTAGAATCGTCCTACGAGCAGTACTTC

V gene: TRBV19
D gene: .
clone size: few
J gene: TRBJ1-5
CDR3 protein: CASSIVYQPQHF
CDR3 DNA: TGTGCCAGTAGTATAGTTTATCAGCCCCAGCATTTT

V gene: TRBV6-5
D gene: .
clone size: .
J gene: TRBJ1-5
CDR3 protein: CASRSGYSNQPQHF
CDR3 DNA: TGTGCCAGCAGGTCGGGATATAGCAATCAGCCCCAGCATTTT

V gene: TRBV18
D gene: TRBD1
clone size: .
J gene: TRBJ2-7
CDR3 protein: CASSPLTGQGKMGEQYF
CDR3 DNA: TGTGCCAGCTCACCACTGACTGGACAGGGGAAAATGGGAGAGCAGTACTTC

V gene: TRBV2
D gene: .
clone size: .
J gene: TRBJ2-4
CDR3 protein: CASSELIGLTKNIQYF
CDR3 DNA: TGTGCCAGCAGTGAATTGATAGGGTTAACCAAAAACATTCAGTACTTC

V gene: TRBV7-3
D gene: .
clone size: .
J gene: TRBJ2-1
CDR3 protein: CASSETGIEQFF
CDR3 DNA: TGTGCCAGCAGCGAAACAGGGATTGAGCAGTTCTTC

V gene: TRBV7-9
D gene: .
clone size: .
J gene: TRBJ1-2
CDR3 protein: CASSLDQPTYGYTF
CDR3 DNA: TGTGCCAGCAGCTTAGACCAGCCAACCTATGGCTACACCTTC

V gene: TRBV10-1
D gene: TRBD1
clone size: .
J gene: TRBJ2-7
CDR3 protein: CASSEFGGTGGSYEQYF
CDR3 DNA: TGCGCCAGCAGTGAGTTTGGTGGGACAGGGGGCTCCTACGAGCAGTACTTC

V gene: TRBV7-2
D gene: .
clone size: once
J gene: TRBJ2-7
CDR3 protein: CASSSQGLSVQYF
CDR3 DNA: TGTGCCAGCAGCTCTCAGGGCCTCTCGGTGCAGTACTTC

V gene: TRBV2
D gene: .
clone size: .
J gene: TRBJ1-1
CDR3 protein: CASGSQGGRNTEAFF
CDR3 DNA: TGTGCCAGCGGGTCACAGGGTGGTCGGAACACTGAAGCTTTCTTT

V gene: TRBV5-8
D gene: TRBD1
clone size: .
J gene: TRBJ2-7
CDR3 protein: CASSARQGEYEQYF
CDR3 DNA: TGTGCCAGCAGCGCTAGACAGGGGGAATACGAGCAGTACTTC

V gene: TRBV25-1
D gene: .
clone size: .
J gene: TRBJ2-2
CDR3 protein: CASSGRAARYTGELFF
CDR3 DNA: TGTGCCAGCAGTGGGAGGGCAGCTCGATACACCGGGGAGCTGTTTTTT

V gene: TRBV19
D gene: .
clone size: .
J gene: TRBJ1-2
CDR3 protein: CASSHHGHQGALDGYTF
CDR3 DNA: TGTGCCAGTAGTCACCATGGACATCAGGGTGCCCTCGATGGCTACACCTTC

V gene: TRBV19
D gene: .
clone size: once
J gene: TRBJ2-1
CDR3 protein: CASSIGRGGWNEQFF
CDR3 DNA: TGTGCCAGTAGTATTGGGAGGGGGGGATGGAATGAGCAGTTCTTC

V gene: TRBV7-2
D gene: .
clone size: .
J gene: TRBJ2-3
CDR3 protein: CASSLTGRTDTQYF
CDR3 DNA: TGTGCCAGCAGCTTGACAGGACGCACAGATACGCAGTATTTT

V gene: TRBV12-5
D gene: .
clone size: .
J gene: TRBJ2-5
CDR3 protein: CASGQTGKETQYF
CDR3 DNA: TGTGCTAGTGGGCAAACAGGGAAGGAGACCCAGTACTTC

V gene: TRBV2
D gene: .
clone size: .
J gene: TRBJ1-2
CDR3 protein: CASSRLSRGDYGYTF
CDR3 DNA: TGTGCCAGCAGTAGACTCTCCCGGGGGGACTATGGCTACACCTTC

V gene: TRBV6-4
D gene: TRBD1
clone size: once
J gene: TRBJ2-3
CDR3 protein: CASSDRPGQGYADTQYF
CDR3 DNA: TGTGCCAGCAGTGACCGCCCGGGACAGGGGTACGCAGATACGCAGTATTTT

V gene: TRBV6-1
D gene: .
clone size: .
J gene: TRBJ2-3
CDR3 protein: CASSEVADTQYF
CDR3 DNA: TGTGCCAGCAGTGAAGTGGCGGATACGCAGTATTTT

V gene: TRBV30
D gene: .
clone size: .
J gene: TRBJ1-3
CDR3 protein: CAWSGGWAGNTIYF
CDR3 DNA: TGTGCCTGGAGTGGGGGATGGGCTGGAAACACCATATATTTT

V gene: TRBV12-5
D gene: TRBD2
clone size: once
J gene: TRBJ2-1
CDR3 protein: CASGSTLTTSGGYNEQFF
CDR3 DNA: TGTGCTAGTGGTTCTACCCTTACGACTAGCGGGGGCTACAATGAGCAGTTCTTC

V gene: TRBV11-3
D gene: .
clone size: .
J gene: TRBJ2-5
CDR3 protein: CASSWGIRETQYF
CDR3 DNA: TGTGCCAGCAGCTGGGGAATTCGGGAGACCCAGTACTTC

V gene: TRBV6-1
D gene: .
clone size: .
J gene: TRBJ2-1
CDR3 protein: CASSASVPQYEQFF
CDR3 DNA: TGTGCCAGCAGCGCCTCAGTCCCACAATATGAGCAGTTCTTC

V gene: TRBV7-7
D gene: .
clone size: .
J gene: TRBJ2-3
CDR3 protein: CASSLDLTDTQYF
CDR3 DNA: TGTGCCAGCAGCCTAGACCTCACAGATACGCAGTATTTT

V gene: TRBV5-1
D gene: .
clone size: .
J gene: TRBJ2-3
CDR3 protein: CASSGFTDTQYF
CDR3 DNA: TGCGCCAGCAGCGGTTTCACAGATACGCAGTATTTT

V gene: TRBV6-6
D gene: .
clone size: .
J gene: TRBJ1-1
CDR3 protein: CASSLFGGGGTEAFF
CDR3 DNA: TGTGCCAGCAGTTTATTCGGGGGAGGTGGAACTGAAGCTTTCTTT

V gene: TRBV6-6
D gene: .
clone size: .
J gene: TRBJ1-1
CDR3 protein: CASSYSGDREAFF
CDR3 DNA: TGTGCCAGCAGTTACTCCGGCGACAGGGAAGCTTTCTTT

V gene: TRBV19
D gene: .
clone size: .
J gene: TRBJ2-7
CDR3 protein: CASSTSRGAVDEQYF
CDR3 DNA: TGTGCCAGTAGTACCTCTCGTGGGGCCGTCGACGAGCAGTACTTC

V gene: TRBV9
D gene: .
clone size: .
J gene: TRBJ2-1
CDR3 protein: CASSAIGTNYNEQFF
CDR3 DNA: TGTGCCAGCAGCGCGATCGGGACCAACTACAATGAGCAGTTCTTC

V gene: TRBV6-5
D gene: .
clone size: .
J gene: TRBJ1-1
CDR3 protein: CASSYSPGSTEAFF
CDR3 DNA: TGTGCCAGCAGTTACTCCCCAGGGAGCACTGAAGCTTTCTTT

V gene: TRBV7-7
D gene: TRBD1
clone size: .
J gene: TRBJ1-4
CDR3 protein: CASSAGTGEKLFF
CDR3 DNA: TGTGCCAGCAGCGCCGGGACAGGCGAAAAACTGTTTTTT

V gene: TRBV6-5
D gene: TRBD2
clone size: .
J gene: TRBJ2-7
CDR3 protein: CASSYRLAGEQYF
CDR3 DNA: TGTGCCAGCAGTTACCGACTAGCGGGCGAGCAGTACTTC

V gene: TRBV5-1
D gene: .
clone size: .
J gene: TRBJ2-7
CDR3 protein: CASSLREHTYEQYF
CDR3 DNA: TGCGCCAGCAGCCTGAGGGAGCATACCTACGAGCAGTACTTC

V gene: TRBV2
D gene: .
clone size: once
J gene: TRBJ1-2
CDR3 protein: CASSVRDGYTF
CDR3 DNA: TGTGCCAGCAGTGTTAGGGATGGCTACACCTTC

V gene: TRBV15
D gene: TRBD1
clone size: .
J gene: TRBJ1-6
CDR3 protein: CATSRAKGANSPLHF
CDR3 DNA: TGTGCCACCAGCAGAGCAAAGGGGGCTAATTCACCCCTCCACTTT